This T cell receptor beta chain emerged from a study of cytomegalovirus exposure and HLA in healthy donors. Across the whole study: Both the 120 or so validation repertoires and the 500 to 700 first-cohort repertoires used the same platform, as reported by a later analysis. Study outcomes and limitations: For most TCR sequences rarity was the rule, although some public TCRs occurred in many donors. Investigators reported under 200 TCR beta chains as tied to cytomegalovirus.

TCRdb's copy holds only in-frame clones and misses some; the assay was immunoSEQ multiplex PCR. The sample includes around 200,000 clones, about 81% of them seen just once. Germline V gene sequence: CDR1 KGHSH, CDR2 LQKENI. This CDR3 region has 16 residues. V was pared by 3 bases and J by 0 bases, with 7 bases of the junction left unmatched. As concerns this clone: Its antigen is not identified.

The rearrangement uses TRBV18 and TRBJ1-1; 7 bases match TRBD1. The source is a woman in her thirties in good health and CMV-seronegative. The sequenced sample consisted of PBMCs. As DNA, the CDR3 is TGTGCCAGCTCACCGGCGACAGGGCTTATGAACACTGAAGCTTTCTTT. Translated: CASSPATGLMNTEAFF.